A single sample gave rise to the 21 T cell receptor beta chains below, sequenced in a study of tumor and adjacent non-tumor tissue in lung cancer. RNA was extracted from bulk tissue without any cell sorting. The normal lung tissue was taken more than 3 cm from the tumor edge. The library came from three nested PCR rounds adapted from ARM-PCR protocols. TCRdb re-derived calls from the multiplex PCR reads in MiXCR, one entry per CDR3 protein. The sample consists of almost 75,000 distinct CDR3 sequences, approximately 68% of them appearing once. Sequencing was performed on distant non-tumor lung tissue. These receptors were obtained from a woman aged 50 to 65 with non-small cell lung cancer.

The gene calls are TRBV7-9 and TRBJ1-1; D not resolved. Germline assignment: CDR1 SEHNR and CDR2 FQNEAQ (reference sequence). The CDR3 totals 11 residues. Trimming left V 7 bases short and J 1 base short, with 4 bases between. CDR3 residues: CASNANTEAFF. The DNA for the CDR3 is TGTGCCAGCAACGCGAACACTGAAGCTTTCTTT.

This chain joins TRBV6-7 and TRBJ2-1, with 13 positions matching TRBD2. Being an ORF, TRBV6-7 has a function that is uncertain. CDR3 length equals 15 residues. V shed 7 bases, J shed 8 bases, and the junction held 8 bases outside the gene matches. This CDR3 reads CASNFRTSGRDEQFF. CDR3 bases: TGTGCCAGCAACTTTAGGACTAGCGGGAGAGATGAGCAGTTCTTC.

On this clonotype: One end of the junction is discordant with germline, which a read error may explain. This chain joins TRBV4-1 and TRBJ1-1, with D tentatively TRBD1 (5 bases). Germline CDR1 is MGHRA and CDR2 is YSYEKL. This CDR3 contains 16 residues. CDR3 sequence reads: CASSQDLCRVCTEALF. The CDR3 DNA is TGCGCCAGCAGCCAAGATCTCTGCAGGGTCTGCACTGAAGCTCTCTTT.

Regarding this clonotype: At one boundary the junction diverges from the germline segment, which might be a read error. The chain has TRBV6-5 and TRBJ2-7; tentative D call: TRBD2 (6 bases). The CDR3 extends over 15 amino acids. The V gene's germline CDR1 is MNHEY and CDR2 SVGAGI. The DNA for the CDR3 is TGCGCCAGCAGTTATAGGAAGGGACTCTCCTACGAGCAGTACTTC. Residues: CASSYRKGLSYEQYF.

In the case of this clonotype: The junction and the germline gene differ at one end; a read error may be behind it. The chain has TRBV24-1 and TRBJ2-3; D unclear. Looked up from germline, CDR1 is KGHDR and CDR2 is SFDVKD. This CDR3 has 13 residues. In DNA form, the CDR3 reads TGTGCCATCAGTGGACCCCACACAGATACGCAGTTTTTT. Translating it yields CAISGPHTDTQFF.

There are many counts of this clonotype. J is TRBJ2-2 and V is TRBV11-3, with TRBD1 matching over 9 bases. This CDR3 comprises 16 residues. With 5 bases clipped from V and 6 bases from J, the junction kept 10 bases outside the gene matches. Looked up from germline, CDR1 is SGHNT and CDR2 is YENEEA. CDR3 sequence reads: CASSATGTGSSGELFF. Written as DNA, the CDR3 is TGTGCCAGCAGCGCCACCGGGACAGGGTCGTCCGGGGAGCTGTTTTTT.

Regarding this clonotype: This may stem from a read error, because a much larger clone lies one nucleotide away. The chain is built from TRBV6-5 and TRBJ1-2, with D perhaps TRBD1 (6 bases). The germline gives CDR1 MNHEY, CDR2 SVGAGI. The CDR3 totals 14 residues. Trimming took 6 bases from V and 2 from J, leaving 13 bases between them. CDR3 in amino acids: CASRHVTGNYGYTF. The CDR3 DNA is TGTGCCAGCAGACACGTGACAGGCAACTATGGCTACACCTTC.

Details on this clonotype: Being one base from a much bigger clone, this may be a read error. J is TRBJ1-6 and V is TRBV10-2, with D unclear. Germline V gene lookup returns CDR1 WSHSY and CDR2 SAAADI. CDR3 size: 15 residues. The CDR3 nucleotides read TGCGCCACCCTAGATGAGACATGGACTAATTCACACCTCCACTTT. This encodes CATLDETWTNSHLHF.

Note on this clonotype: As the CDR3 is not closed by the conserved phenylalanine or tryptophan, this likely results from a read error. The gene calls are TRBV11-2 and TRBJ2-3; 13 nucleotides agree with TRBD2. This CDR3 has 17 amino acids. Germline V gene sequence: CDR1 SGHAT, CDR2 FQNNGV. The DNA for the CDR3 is TGTGCCAGCAACTTAGATTCCGGACTAGCGGGAGTAGATGCGCAGTATTTG. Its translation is CASNLDSGLAGVDAQYL.

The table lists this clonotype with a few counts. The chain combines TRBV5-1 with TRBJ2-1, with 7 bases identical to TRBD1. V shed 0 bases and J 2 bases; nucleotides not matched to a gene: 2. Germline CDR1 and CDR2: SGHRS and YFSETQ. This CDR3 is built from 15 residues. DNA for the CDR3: TGCGCCAGCAGCTTGGAGGGACAGCCCTACAATGAGCAGTTCTTC. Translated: CASSLEGQPYNEQFF.

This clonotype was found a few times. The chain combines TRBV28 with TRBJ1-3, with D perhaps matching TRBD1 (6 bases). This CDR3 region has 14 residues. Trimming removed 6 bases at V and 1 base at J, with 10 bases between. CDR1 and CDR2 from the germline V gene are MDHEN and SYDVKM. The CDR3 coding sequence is TGTGCCAGCAGAGCCCAGGGGTCTGGAAACACCATATATTTT. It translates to CASRAQGSGNTIYF.

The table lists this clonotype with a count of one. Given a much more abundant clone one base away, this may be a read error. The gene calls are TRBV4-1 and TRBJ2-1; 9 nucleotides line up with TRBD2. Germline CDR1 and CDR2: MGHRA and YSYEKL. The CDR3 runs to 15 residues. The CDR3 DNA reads TGCGTCAGCAGTTCCGTAGCGGGAGTACACAATGAGCAGTTCTTC. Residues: CVSSSVAGVHNEQFF.

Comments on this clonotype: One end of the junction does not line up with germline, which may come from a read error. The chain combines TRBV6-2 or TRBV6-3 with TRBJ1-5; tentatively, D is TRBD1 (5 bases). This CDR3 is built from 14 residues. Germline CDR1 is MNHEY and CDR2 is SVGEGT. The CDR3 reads CVSRPGDANQPQHF. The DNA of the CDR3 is TGTGTCAGCAGACCGGGGGACGCCAATCAGCCCCAGCATTTC.

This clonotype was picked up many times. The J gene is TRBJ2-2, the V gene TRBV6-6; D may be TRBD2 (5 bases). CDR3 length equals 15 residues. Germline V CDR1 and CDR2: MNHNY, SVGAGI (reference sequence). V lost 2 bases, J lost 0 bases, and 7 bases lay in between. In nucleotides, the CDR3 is TGTGCCAGCAGTTACGAGGGATCGAACACCGGGGAGCTGTTTTTT. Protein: CASSYEGSNTGELFF.

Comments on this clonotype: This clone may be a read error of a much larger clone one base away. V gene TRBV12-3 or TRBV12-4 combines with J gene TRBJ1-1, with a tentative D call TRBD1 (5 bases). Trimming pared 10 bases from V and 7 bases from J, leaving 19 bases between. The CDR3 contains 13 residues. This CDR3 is CANSLAGGDEAFF. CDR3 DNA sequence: TGTGCCAACAGCCTGGCTGGGGGGGATGAAGCTTTCTTT.

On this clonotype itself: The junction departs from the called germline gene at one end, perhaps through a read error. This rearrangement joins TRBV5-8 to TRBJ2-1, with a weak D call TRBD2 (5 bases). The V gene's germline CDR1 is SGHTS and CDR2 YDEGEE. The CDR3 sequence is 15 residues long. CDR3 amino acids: CASRERRASYNEHFF. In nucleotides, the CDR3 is TGTGCCAGCAGGGAGAGGCGGGCCTCATACAATGAGCACTTCTTC.

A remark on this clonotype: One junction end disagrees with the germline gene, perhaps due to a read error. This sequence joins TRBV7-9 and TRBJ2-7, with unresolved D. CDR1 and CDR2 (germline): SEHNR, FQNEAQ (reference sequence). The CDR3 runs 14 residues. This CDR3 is CASSPSVGSEERYF. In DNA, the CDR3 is TGTGCCAGCAGCCCTAGTGTAGGGTCGGAAGAGCGGTACTTC. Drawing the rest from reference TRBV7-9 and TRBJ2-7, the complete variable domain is DTGVSQNPRHKITKRGQNVTFRCDPISEHNRLYWYRQTLGQGPEFLTYFQNEAQLEKSRLLSDRFSAERPKGSFSTLEIQRTEQGDSAMYLCASSPSVGSEERYFGPGTRLTVT.

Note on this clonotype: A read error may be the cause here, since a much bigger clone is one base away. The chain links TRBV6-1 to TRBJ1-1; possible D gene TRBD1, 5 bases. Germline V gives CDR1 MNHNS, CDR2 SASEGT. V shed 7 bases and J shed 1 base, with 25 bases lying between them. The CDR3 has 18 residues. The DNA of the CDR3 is TGTGCCAGCATGTTATTAAGGGGACCTGGGTGGGCGAACACTGAAGCTTTCTTT. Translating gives CASMLLRGPGWANTEAFF.

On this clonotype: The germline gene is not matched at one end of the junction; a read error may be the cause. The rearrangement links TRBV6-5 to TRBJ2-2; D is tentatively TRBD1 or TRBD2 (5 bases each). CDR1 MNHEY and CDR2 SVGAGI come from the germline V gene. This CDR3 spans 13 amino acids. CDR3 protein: CTSTPDGAGELFF. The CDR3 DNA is TGTACCAGCACCCCCGATGGGGCCGGGGAGCTTTTTTTT.

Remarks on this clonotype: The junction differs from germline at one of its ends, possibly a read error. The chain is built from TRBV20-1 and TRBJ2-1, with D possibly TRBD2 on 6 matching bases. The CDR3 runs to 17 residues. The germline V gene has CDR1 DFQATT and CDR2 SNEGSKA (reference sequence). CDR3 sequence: CSATPPAGLFSYKEQFF. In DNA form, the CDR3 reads TGCAGTGCTACCCCCCCCGCGGGACTTTTTTCCTACAAGGAGCAGTTCTTC.

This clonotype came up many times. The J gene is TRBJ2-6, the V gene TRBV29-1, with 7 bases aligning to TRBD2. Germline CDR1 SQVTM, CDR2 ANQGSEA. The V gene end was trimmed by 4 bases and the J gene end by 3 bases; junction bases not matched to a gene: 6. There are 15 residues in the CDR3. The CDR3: CSVVSGGYGANVLTF. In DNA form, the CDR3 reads TGCAGCGTTGTTTCGGGGGGTTATGGGGCCAACGTCCTGACTTTC.